The sequence of this T cell receptor beta chain was determined in a study of shared clonotypes between healthy human individuals. Study overall: A couple of women and a few men aged 18 to 49 made up the donors. The study's findings and limits: Several donors held about 5% of naive CD4 clonotypes in common.

The assay was carried out at the deep level. For sorted subsets, 150 to 200 ng DNA per replicate equaled approximately 32,000 T cell genomes. The assay was immunoSEQ multiplex PCR, and TCRdb's table has in-frame clones only and misses some. The data show 2 million to 2.5 million clones, over 85% seen once. Note on this clone: Its cognate antigen is unknown.

Trimming removed 6 bases from V and 3 bases from J, with 13 bases in between. From germline, CDR1 is SGHAT and CDR2 FQNNGV. This CDR3 contains 14 residues. The TCR originated in a man aged 18 to 30 in good health. Some clones in this sample may be carry-over from other donors' samples. Sequenced sample: naive CD4+ T cells from PBMCs. Subset specified: CD45RA+ positively selected. J is TRBJ2-3 and V is TRBV11-2, with D possibly matching TRBD2 (5 bases). The CDR3 nucleotides are TGTGCCAGCAGACGGAGCGGCACGACAGATACGCAGTATTTT. Residues: CASRRSGTTDTQYF.